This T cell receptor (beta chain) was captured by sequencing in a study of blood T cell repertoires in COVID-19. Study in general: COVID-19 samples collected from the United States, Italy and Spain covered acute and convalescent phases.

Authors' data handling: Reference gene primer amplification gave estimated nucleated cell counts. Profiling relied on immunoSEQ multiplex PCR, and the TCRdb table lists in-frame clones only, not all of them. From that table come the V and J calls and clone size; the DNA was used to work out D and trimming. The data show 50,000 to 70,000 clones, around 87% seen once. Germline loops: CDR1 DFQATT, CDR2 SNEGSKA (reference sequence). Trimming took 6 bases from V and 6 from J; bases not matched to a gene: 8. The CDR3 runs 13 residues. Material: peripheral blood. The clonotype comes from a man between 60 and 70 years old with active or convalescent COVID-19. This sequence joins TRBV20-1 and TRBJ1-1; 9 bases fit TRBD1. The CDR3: CSASTGGAAEAFF. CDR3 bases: TGCAGTGCGAGTACAGGGGGCGCGGCTGAAGCTTTCTTT.